Presented here are 23 T cell receptor beta chains from one specimen sequenced in a study of Ad26.COV2.S vaccination and SARS-CoV-2 variants. Sequenced by immunoSEQ multiplex PCR; TCRdb stores in-frame clones only, minus some. The table includes 300,000 to 350,000 clones, approximately 86% detected once. The treatment was: about 20 received Ad26.COV2.S at low or high dose, single or two shots; roughly 5 received placebo; per-sample allocation not given. Sample collection was performed on day 63 after the first vaccine or placebo injection. The sample was peripheral blood, taken in a trial of Ad26.COV2.S vaccine versus placebo. These receptors originate from a person between 18 and 60 years old who received the Ad26.COV2.S COVID-19 vaccine or a placebo.

The chain is built from TRBV3-1 (or the pseudogene TRBV3-2) and TRBJ1-6, with a possible D match to TRBD1 (6 bases). The germline V gene encodes CDR1 LGHDT and CDR2 YNNKEL (reference sequence). Trimming removed 0 bases from V and 7 bases from J, with 16 bases in between. The CDR3 has 17 residues. The DNA of the CDR3 is TGTGCCAGCAGCCAAGAAGGGCGGGGGCGCGGCAATTCACCCCTCCACTTT. This codes for CASSQEGRGRGNSPLHF.

The chain employs TRBV9 and TRBJ1-2; perhaps TRBD1 as D (5 bases). The germline V gene encodes CDR1 SGDLS and CDR2 YYNGEE. Trimming took 0 bases from V and 4 from J, leaving 13 bases between them. The CDR3 is 15 residues long. CDR3 region: CASSVAPDRSYGYTF. DNA of the CDR3: TGTGCCAGCAGCGTAGCTCCTGACAGATCCTATGGCTACACCTTC. Variable domain in full (rest from reference TRBV9 and TRBJ1-2): DSGVTQTPKHLITATGQRVTLRCSPRSGDLSVYWYQQSLDQGLQFLIQYYNGEERAKGNILERFSAQQFPDLHSELNLSSLELGDSALYFCASSVAPDRSYGYTFGSGTRLTVV.

The rearrangement joins TRBV9 to TRBJ2-2, with D hard to call. Germline loops: CDR1 SGDLS, CDR2 YYNGEE. The germline V and J ends were trimmed by 2 bases and 3 bases, with 17 bases remaining between them. The CDR3 loop spans 17 amino acids. CDR3 loop: CASSVPVVGFDTGELFF. The CDR3 nucleotides read TGTGCCAGCAGCGTTCCTGTAGTGGGGTTCGACACCGGGGAGCTGTTTTTT.

This clone came up once. The gene calls are TRBV4-1 and TRBJ1-4; the match to TRBD1 covers 8 bases. The germline gives CDR1 MGHRA, CDR2 YSYEKL. V trimming: 2 bases; J trimming: 3 bases; junction bases outside the gene matches: 5. The CDR3 length is 16 residues. The CDR3 here is CASSQPTGAPNEKLFF. As DNA, the CDR3 is TGCGCCAGCAGCCAACCGACAGGGGCCCCTAATGAAAAACTGTTTTTT.

The rearrangement joins TRBV10-3 to TRBJ2-7; D is perhaps TRBD1 (6 bases). V gave up 5 bases and J gave up 1 base, with 12 bases separating them. Per the germline V gene, CDR1 is ENHRY and CDR2 is SYGVKD. CDR3 length equals 14 residues. The CDR3, as DNA: TGTGCCATCAGTATTAGACAGGAGTCCTACGAGCAGTACTTC. Its translation is CAISIRQESYEQYF.

The rearrangement joins TRBV11-1 to TRBJ1-2; D is uncertain. The CDR3 is made up of 13 amino acids. Between the trimmed V and J ends, which lost 4 bases and 8 bases, there was a span of 14 bases. In germline, CDR1 is SGHAT, CDR2 FQDESV (reference sequence). The CDR3 spells CASSYDVGPGYTF. The CDR3 nucleotides are TGTGCCAGCAGCTACGACGTGGGTCCCGGCTACACCTTC.

The chain carries TRBV10-2 and TRBJ2-6; the D gene is possibly TRBD2 (7 bases). The CDR3 loop spans 16 amino acids. Germline V lookup: CDR1 WSHSY, CDR2 SAAADI. V lost 4 bases and J lost 4, with 14 bases in between. The CDR3, as DNA: TGCGCCAGCAGTGCCCGGGGGGCGCACGGGGCCAACGTCCTGACTTTC. Translating gives CASSARGAHGANVLTF.

The chain has TRBV7-8 and TRBJ2-1; no clear D. The CDR3 length is 13 residues. CDR1 SGHVS and CDR2 FQNEAQ come from the germline V gene. Trimming cost V 1 base and J 3 bases, with 4 bases left between them. DNA of the CDR3: TGTGCCAGCAGCTTAGTGAGCTACAATGAGCAGTTCTTC. Protein product: CASSLVSYNEQFF.

The J gene is TRBJ2-1, the V gene TRBV6-5; TRBD2 matches 8 bases. This CDR3 has 15 residues. V dropped 2 bases and J dropped 2; count of bases not matched to a gene: 2. Germline CDR1 is MNHEY and CDR2 is SVGAGI. The CDR3 sequence is CASSYTGGPYNEQFF. The CDR3 DNA sequence: TGTGCCAGCAGTTACACGGGGGGGCCCTACAATGAGCAGTTCTTC.

This chain uses TRBV3-1 (or the pseudogene TRBV3-2) with TRBJ1-4; D gene ambiguous. Germline V gene lookup returns CDR1 LGHDT and CDR2 YNNKEL (reference sequence). The CDR3 has 12 amino acids. Trimming removed 1 base at V and 8 bases at J, with 5 bases between. CDR3 loop: CASSQVVEKLFF. CDR3 nucleotides: TGTGCCAGCAGCCAAGTTGTAGAAAAACTGTTTTTT.

The rearrangement uses TRBV30 and TRBJ1-6; D unresolved. V shed 8 bases and J shed 1 base, with 12 bases lying between them. Germline CDR1 GTSNPN, CDR2 SVGIG (reference sequence). The CDR3 extends over 14 amino acids. The CDR3 is CASSERSYNSPLHF. The DNA for the CDR3 is TGTGCCAGCTCTGAACGGTCCTATAATTCACCCCTCCACTTT.

In its sample, this clone was seen a few times. The rearrangement uses TRBV5-1 and TRBJ2-2; a weak D match, TRBD1 (5 bases). CDR3 size: 14 residues. Trimming left V 0 bases short and J 3 bases short, with 6 bases between. Germline CDR1 is SGHRS and CDR2 is YFSETQ. This CDR3 is CASSLGRDTGELFF. CDR3 nucleotide sequence: TGCGCCAGCAGCTTGGGCAGGGACACCGGGGAGCTGTTTTTT.

J is TRBJ2-1 and V is TRBV6-5; TRBD2 matches at 7 bases. The V gene's germline CDR1 is MNHEY and CDR2 SVGAGI. V lost 5 bases, J lost 9 bases, and 7 bases stayed unmatched. The CDR3 covers 13 residues. The CDR3 sequence: CASSPFERGEQFF. In DNA form, the CDR3 reads TGTGCCAGCAGTCCCTTTGAGCGGGGTGAGCAGTTCTTC.

This chain connects TRBV9 to TRBJ1-1; D is undetermined. This CDR3 region has 15 residues. Trimming cost V 0 bases and J 2 bases, with 11 bases left between them. Germline assignment: CDR1 SGDLS and CDR2 YYNGEE. In nucleotides, the CDR3 is TGTGCCAGCAGCGTAGGCGTCTATAAAAACACTGAAGCTTTCTTT. Its protein product is CASSVGVYKNTEAFF.

The rearrangement links TRBV5-1 to TRBJ1-2, with TRBD1 matching 7 bases. The CDR3 totals 14 residues. After removal of 2 bases from V and 4 bases from J, the junction contained 5 bases not matched to a gene. Germline-derived CDR1 and CDR2 are SGHRS and YFSETQ. CDR3 sequence: CASSFTGASYGYTF. The CDR3 DNA sequence: TGCGCCAGCAGCTTCACAGGGGCGTCCTATGGCTACACCTTC.

The J gene is TRBJ2-1, the V gene TRBV25-1, with D possibly matching TRBD2 (6 bases). The V end was cut by 8 bases, the J end by 3 bases, with 11 bases between. Looked up from germline, CDR1 is MGHDK and CDR2 is SYGVNS. The CDR3 extends over 13 amino acids. The CDR3 bases are TGTGCCAGCTCACGCGGGGACTACAATGAGCAGTTCTTC. Translating gives CASSRGDYNEQFF.

The chain combines TRBV7-9 with TRBJ1-6, with D hard to call. V lost 3 bases and J lost 7, with 19 bases in between. There are 17 residues in the CDR3. CDR1 SEHNR and CDR2 FQNEAQ come from the germline V gene (reference sequence). CDR3 loop: CASSFGEQLTWNSPLHF. The CDR3 DNA sequence: TGTGCCAGCAGCTTCGGCGAACAGTTAACATGGAATTCACCCCTCCACTTT.

This chain connects TRBV3-1 (or the pseudogene TRBV3-2) to TRBJ1-1; 8 bases fit TRBD1. The J segment lost 11 bases and the V segment lost 0 bases, leaving 5 bases of the junction unmatched. The CDR3 contains 13 residues. Germline assignment: CDR1 LGHDT and CDR2 YNNKEL (reference sequence). CDR3 sequence: CASSQDAGTGAFF. The DNA for the CDR3 is TGTGCCAGCAGCCAAGACGCCGGGACAGGCGCTTTCTTT.

This chain links TRBV5-6 with TRBJ1-2; a weak D match, TRBD1 (5 bases). This CDR3 region has 16 residues. The germline CDR1 and CDR2 sequences are SGHDT and YYEEEE. V lost 0 bases to trimming and J lost 8 bases, with 20 bases between them. The CDR3 reads CASSLGGRVRVEGYTF. The DNA of the CDR3 is TGTGCCAGCAGCTTGGGGGGCAGGGTAAGAGTTGAAGGCTACACCTTC.

This clone was observed once. This chain uses TRBV6-1 with TRBJ2-3; TRBD2 matches 7 bases. The CDR3 loop spans 17 amino acids. The germline gives CDR1 MNHNS, CDR2 SASEGT. J lost 3 bases, V lost 0 bases, and 9 bases had no gene match. DNA for the CDR3: TGTGCCAGCAGTGAAGCGCTTAGGCTAGCGGTGACAGATACGCAGTATTTT. Its translation is CASSEALRLAVTDTQYF.

The chain recombines TRBV6-5 with TRBJ2-2; the match to TRBD1 covers 9 bases. The germline V gene encodes CDR1 MNHEY and CDR2 SVGAGI. This CDR3 has 15 residues. J was trimmed by 5 bases and V by 4 bases; bases with no gene match: 5. The CDR3 region is CASSFRQGGTGELFF. For the CDR3, the DNA is TGTGCCAGCAGTTTCAGACAGGGGGGTACCGGGGAGCTGTTTTTT.

This rearrangement joins TRBV5-6 to TRBJ1-3; possible D gene TRBD1, 6 bases. With 2 bases removed from V and 1 base from J, the gap between germline ends came to 10 bases. The CDR3 loop spans 15 amino acids. Germline CDR1 and CDR2: SGHDT and YYEEEE. This CDR3 reads CASSFLDRSGNTIYF. CDR3 nucleotides: TGTGCCAGCAGCTTTCTGGACAGATCTGGAAACACCATATATTTT.

The J gene is TRBJ1-5, the V gene TRBV6-1, with D unresolved. The CDR3 is made up of 18 amino acids. The germline V and J ends were trimmed by 4 bases and 3 bases, with 22 bases remaining between them. CDR1 MNHNS and CDR2 SASEGT come from the germline V gene. The CDR3 is CASSAPYRTNPPNQPQHF. CDR3 sequence (DNA): TGTGCCAGCAGTGCTCCCTATCGGACGAACCCCCCCAATCAGCCCCAGCATTTT.